This T cell receptor beta chain derives from a study of early T cells in non-severe SARS-CoV-2 infection. Study-level information: Sequenced bulk RNA came from whole blood that was unsorted, and chains were unpaired. Regarding the study as a whole: Sequences matched to VDJdb favored anti-spike CD8 responses, while private and CD4 specificities were missed.

Individual cDNA molecules received unique molecular identifiers during library preparation. Via MiXCR, TCRdb re-called the 5' RACE reads, giving one row per CDR3 protein. The sample gives roughly 100,000 distinct CDR3 sequences, about an eighth of which show up once; approximately 4.4% is in the top ten. This clonotype was counted only a few times. Its antigen is as yet unknown. The CDR3 extends over 13 amino acids. With 7 bases removed from V and 4 bases from J, the gap between germline ends came to 13 bases. The TCR was taken from an adult who was a healthcare worker with PCR-confirmed SARS-CoV-2 infection or an uninfected control (not recorded which). The sample in question was whole blood, obtained at baseline. This chain links TRBV12-3 or TRBV12-4 with TRBJ1-2, with D tentatively TRBD1 (5 bases). The CDR3 region has the DNA TGTGCCAGCACCCTGGGACCGATCTATGGCTACACCTTC. It translates to CASTLGPIYGYTF.